This TCR beta chain was captured by sequencing in a study of blood T cell repertoires in COVID-19. For the study at large: Some COVID-19 samples were acute and others convalescent; all came from the United States, Italy and Spain. PBMCs, B-cell-depleted T cells, or T cells were the source of the cDNA or gDNA that made up the material.

Deletions cut 0 bases from V and 2 bases from J, with 17 bases between. There are 17 residues in the CDR3. CDR1 and CDR2 (germline): SGDLS, YYNGEE. In the original processing: For nucleated cells, counts were estimated from reference gene primer amplification. TCRdb's table, derived via immunoSEQ multiplex PCR, lists solely in-frame clones and lacks some. The V and J calls and clone size come from that table; D and trimming were worked out from the DNA. Here the sample spans around 73,000 clones, about 79% being singletons. There are a few counts of this clone. Sequenced sample: peripheral blood. The TCR comes from a woman aged 55-69 years with acute or convalescent COVID-19. V and J are TRBV9 and TRBJ1-2; D is perhaps TRBD1 (5 bases). CDR3 nucleotide sequence: TGTGCCAGCAGCGTAGAGGGGCGCGCGAACCTGAACTATGGCTACACCTTC. Translation: CASSVEGRANLNYGYTF. Full variable domain (remainder filled in from reference TRBV9 and TRBJ1-2): DSGVTQTPKHLITATGQRVTLRCSPRSGDLSVYWYQQSLDQGLQFLIQYYNGEERAKGNILERFSAQQFPDLHSELNLSSLELGDSALYFCASSVEGRANLNYGYTFGSGTRLTVV.